Listed below are T cell receptor beta chains from one sample, sequenced in a study of T cell changes during pregnancy in multiple sclerosis. Repertoires were generated with immunoSEQ multiplex PCR, while TCRdb's copy carries only in-frame clones and drops some. The repertoire holds tens of thousands of clones, with approximately 90% as singletons. The sample consisted of peripheral blood, taken before pregnancy. The receptors come from a female donor with multiple sclerosis, enrolled in a pregnancy study. CDR3s include the opening cysteine and the closing phenylalanine or tryptophan. The order of the fields is CDR3 protein, CDR3 DNA, clone size, D gene, J gene, CDR3 length, V gene. D genes are given only for firm matches. Size is omitted from some rows. Given values are once, few, many or a class for expanded clones.

CASSFIAGPNSYYEQYF	TGTGCCAGCAGCTTTATTGCGGGACCTAATTCGTACTACGAGCAGTACTTC	NA	NA	TRBJ2-7	17	TRBV7-2
CASSSDLALGETQYF	TGTGCCAGCAGCTCGGACTTGGCCCTGGGGGAGACCCAGTACTTC	NA	NA	TRBJ2-5	15	TRBV28
CASSLGLAAYNEQFF	TGCGCCAGCAGCTTGGGACTAGCGGCCTACAATGAGCAGTTCTTC	once	TRBD2	TRBJ2-1	15	TRBV5-1
CASSDRTGGTGELFF	TGCGCCAGCAGCGATAGGACAGGGGGCACCGGGGAGCTGTTTTTT	NA	TRBD1	TRBJ2-2	15	TRBV4-3
CASSQESNRGYSPQHF	TGCGCCAGCAGCCAAGAAAGTAACAGGGGATATTCGCCCCAGCATTTT	NA	TRBD1	TRBJ1-5	16	TRBV4-1
CASSLGTATDTQYF	TGCGCCAGCAGCCTCGGGACAGCGACAGATACGCAGTATTTT	NA	TRBD1	TRBJ2-3	14	TRBV4-1
CASSFGRVRDEQYF	TGTGCCAGCAGCTTCGGCAGGGTCCGAGACGAGCAGTACTTC	NA	NA	TRBJ2-7	14	TRBV5-5
CASSEGLAGDFEQYF	TGTGCCAGCAGCGAAGGACTAGCGGGAGATTTCGAGCAGTACTTC	NA	TRBD2	TRBJ2-7	15	TRBV9
CASSIETGSRQPQHF	TGTGCCAGTAGTATTGAGACAGGGTCAAGGCAGCCCCAGCATTTT	NA	TRBD1	TRBJ1-5	15	TRBV19
CATSSSDFPGELFF	TGTGCCACCAGTTCCAGCGACTTCCCCGGGGAGCTGTTTTTT	NA	NA	TRBJ2-2	14	TRBV15
CASSFLAGLSYEQYF	TGTGCCAGCAGTTTTCTAGCGGGACTTTCCTACGAGCAGTACTTC	NA	TRBD2	TRBJ2-7	15	TRBV28
CASSIRDAGGWPTEAFF	TGTGCCAGTAGTATACGAGATGCAGGGGGTTGGCCCACTGAAGCTTTCTTT	NA	TRBD1	TRBJ1-1	17	TRBV19
CASSPPVRLGETQYF	TGTGCCAGCAGCCCCCCAGTGAGGCTGGGAGAGACCCAGTACTTC	once	NA	TRBJ2-5	15	TRBV7-9
CASSHSRTGRGETQYF	TGTGCCAGCTCACATTCCAGGACAGGGAGGGGAGAGACCCAGTACTTC	NA	NA	TRBJ2-5	16	TRBV18
CAWGQGGTEAFF	TGTGCCTGGGGGCAGGGGGGCACTGAAGCTTTCTTT	few	TRBD1	TRBJ1-1	12	TRBV30
CASSDMSYEQYF	TGTGCCAGCAGTGATATGAGTTACGAGCAGTACTTC	NA	NA	TRBJ2-7	12	TRBV2
CATLPPGLRQPQHF	TGTGCCACCCTCCCGCCAGGGCTGCGACAGCCCCAGCATTTT	NA	NA	TRBJ1-5	14	TRBV19
CATGGGGAVIEGTQYF	TGTGCCACCGGCGGGGGGGGCGCGGTGATTGAGGGTACGCAGTATTTT	NA	TRBD2	TRBJ2-3	16	TRBV10-3
CASSSRTGTEAFF	TGTGCCAGCAGCTCCCGGACAGGGACTGAAGCTTTCTTT	NA	TRBD1	TRBJ1-1	13	TRBV5-8
CASSEPGQGEQYF	TGCGCCAGCAGTGAGCCAGGACAGGGCGAGCAGTACTTC	NA	TRBD1	TRBJ2-7	13	TRBV10-1
CASTGTSTQYF	TGTGCCAGCACCGGGACTAGCACCCAGTACTTC	NA	TRBD2	TRBJ2-5	11	TRBV25-1
CASSQTSARGLYGYTF	TGTGCCAGCAGCCAGACATCCGCCAGGGGACTATATGGCTACACCTTC	few	NA	TRBJ1-2	16	TRBV7-8
CASSDSLAGDMNEQFF	TGTGCCAGCAGTGACTCACTAGCGGGGGATATGAATGAGCAGTTCTTC	NA	TRBD2	TRBJ2-1	16	TRBV6-4
CASRQRTSGDYNEQFF	TGCGCCAGCAGACAGCGGACTAGCGGAGATTACAATGAGCAGTTCTTC	NA	TRBD2	TRBJ2-1	16	TRBV5-1
CASSPARGPGYNEQFF	TGTGCCAGCAGCCCCGCTCGAGGGCCGGGTTACAATGAGCAGTTCTTC	NA	NA	TRBJ2-1	16	TRBV28